These T cell receptor beta chains were read from a single sample in a study of blood T cell repertoires in COVID-19. Here immunoSEQ multiplex PCR was the method, and the copy in TCRdb shows in-frame clones only, minus some. Seen here are some 460,000 clones, around 90% observed once, and the top ten hold under 0.85%. Sequencing was carried out using PBMCs or T cells enriched from blood (not recorded which). These receptors all stem from a woman aged 18-29 years who had recovered from COVID-19. CDR3s include the opening cysteine and the closing phenylalanine or tryptophan. D genes are given only for firm matches.

V gene	J gene	D gene	CDR3 DNA	CDR3 protein
TRBV5-1	TRBJ1-2	NA	TGCGCCAGCAGCTCGCCTCCGGGGGACTATGGCTACACCTTC	CASSSPPGDYGYTF
TRBV20-1	TRBJ1-1	NA	TGCAGTGCTTTCTACACTGAAGCTTTCTTT	CSAFYTEAFF
TRBV7-9	TRBJ1-3	NA	TGTGCCAGCAGCCCCCCCCGGGACACTGGGGGAAACACCATATATTTT	CASSPPRDTGGNTIYF
TRBV5-4	TRBJ2-3	TRBD1	TGTGCCAGCAGCCCTCCGGGACAGGTCACCATGGATCTGGGAGATACGCAGTATTTT	CASSPPGQVTMDLGDTQYF
TRBV3-1/TRBV3-2	TRBJ1-2	TRBD1	TGTGCCAGCAGCCAAGGATTTGGACAGGGGGCAGGTATTGGCTACACCTTC	CASSQGFGQGAGIGYTF
TRBV7-8	TRBJ2-7	NA	TGTGCCAGCAGCTTCCGAGGGCTTGGTGAGCAGTACTTC	CASSFRGLGEQYF
TRBV3-1/TRBV3-2	TRBJ2-2	NA	TGTGCCAGCAGCCTCCATGGAGGGAACACCGGGGAGCTGTTTTTT	CASSLHGGNTGELFF
TRBV7-9	TRBJ1-5	TRBD1	TGTGCCAGCAGCCCGACAGGGGTGGATCAGCCCCAGCATTTT	CASSPTGVDQPQHF
TRBV25-1	TRBJ1-1	NA	TGTGCCAGCAGTGACGCGGGGGGCTACACTGAAGCTTTCTTT	CASSDAGGYTEAFF
TRBV5-6	TRBJ1-3	TRBD1	TGTGCCAGCAGGAGTACAGGGGGCTCTGGAAACACCATATATTTT	CASRSTGGSGNTIYF
TRBV20-1	TRBJ1-1	NA	TGCAGTGCCAGTTATCACCAGGGGCTAGCTTTCTTT	CSASYHQGLAFF